Listed here are 7 T cell receptor beta chains from one sample, sequenced in a study of molecular identifiers for immune sequencing clone quantification. Via MiXCR, TCRdb re-called the PCR reads, giving one row per CDR3 protein. Of a few hundred thousand distinct CDR3 sequences listed, 20% to 25% are singletons. Material for sequencing was naive CD8+ T cells from blood, with Jurkat cell RNA spiked in. The subset here: FACS-sorted CD8+CD4-CCR7+CD45RA+ naive T cells. The receptors shown here come from a human donor in good health. Some libraries in this study had Jurkat cell RNA spiked in.

Comments on this clonotype: A single base separates this from a much larger clone, so it may be a read error. The J gene is TRBJ2-7, the V gene TRBV11-2; a weak D match, TRBD1 (5 bases). V lost 7 bases to trimming and J lost 2 bases, with 12 bases between them. The CDR3 contains 13 residues. Germline CDR1 SGHAT, CDR2 FQNNGV. The CDR3, as DNA: TGTGCCAGCACCTGGGGCGCAACCTACGAGCAGTACTTC. It specifies CASTWGATYEQYF.

This clonotype was observed many times. The chain has TRBV4-3 and TRBJ2-7; TRBD2 aligns across 7 bases. This CDR3 has 16 residues. Looked up from germline, CDR1 is LGHNA and CDR2 is YSLEER. Trimming took 0 bases from V and 0 from J; bases not matched to a gene: 5. CDR3 coding DNA: TGCGCCAGCAGCCAAGATTGGGCTAGCGGCTCCTACGAGCAGTACTTC. Translated, it gives CASSQDWASGSYEQYF.

There are many counts of this clonotype. The chain couples TRBV28 to TRBJ2-5; either TRBD1 or TRBD2 may fit D (5 bases each). The CDR3 runs 14 residues. CDR1 MDHEN and CDR2 SYDVKM come from the germline V gene. Trimming cost V 5 bases and J 2 bases, with 12 bases left between them. The CDR3, as DNA: TGTGCCAGCAGTCCCCGGGGCGCACAAGAGACCCAGTACTTC. Amino acids: CASSPRGAQETQYF.

At least ten counts were recorded for this clonotype. The rearrangement joins TRBV20-1 to TRBJ2-5; D assignment may be TRBD1 or TRBD2 (5 bases each). Trimming stripped 5 bases from V and 0 bases from J, with 13 bases between. The CDR3 spans 14 residues. Germline lookup yields CDR1 DFQATT and CDR2 SNEGSKA (reference sequence). DNA for the CDR3: TGCAGTGCTCGGGACCGACGGTACCAAGAGACCCAGTACTTC. The encoded protein is CSARDRRYQETQYF.

J is TRBJ1-2 and V is TRBV11-2; 7 bases agree with TRBD1. Germline CDR1 reads SGHAT; CDR2 reads FQNNGV. This CDR3 region has 14 residues. The V and J ends lost 6 bases and 8 bases, in that order; junction bases with no gene match: 12. DNA of the CDR3: TGTGCCAGCAGGGAGACAGGGCCCCTTGTCGGCTACACCTTC. As protein: CASRETGPLVGYTF.

The chain carries TRBV19 and TRBJ1-5; D perhaps matches TRBD1 (5 bases). Germline CDR1 and CDR2: LNHDA and SQIVND (reference sequence). Trimming left V 1 base short and J 7 bases short, with 8 bases between. The CDR3 spans 13 residues. The CDR3 DNA reads as TGTGCCAGTAGTATAGCTCGGGGGCAGCCCCAGCATTTT. It codes for CASSIARGQPQHF.

This clonotype was counted many times. This chain uses TRBV7-2 with TRBJ1-4; D is possibly TRBD1 (5 bases). The CDR3 has 16 amino acids. Germline V gene data show CDR1 as SGHTA and CDR2 as FQGNSA. Trimming removed 3 bases at V and 0 bases at J, with 11 bases between. This chain's CDR3 is CASSFGPTATNEKLFF. The CDR3 DNA sequence: TGTGCCAGCAGCTTCGGCCCGACAGCAACTAATGAAAAACTGTTTTTT.